The 24 T cell receptor beta chains below all came from one sample that was sequenced in a study of blood T cell repertoires in COVID-19. Method: immunoSEQ multiplex PCR; TCRdb's copy keeps in-frame clones and lacks some. This table holds about 250,000 clones, roughly four fifths found once. The sample taken for sequencing was peripheral blood. The receptors were sampled from a woman between 70 and 85 years old with acute or convalescent COVID-19.

This rearrangement joins TRBV10-3 to TRBJ1-2; D perhaps matches TRBD1 (5 bases). The CDR3 loop spans 12 amino acids. Trimming took 10 bases from V and 3 from J, leaving 12 bases between them. Germline V gene sequence: CDR1 ENHRY, CDR2 SYGVKD. CDR3 protein: CATAEGYYGYTF. The CDR3 bases are TGTGCCACGGCGGAGGGGTACTATGGCTACACCTTC.

The chain employs TRBV5-8 and TRBJ1-5; 10 nucleotides align to TRBD1. The CDR3 is made up of 15 amino acids. V dropped 4 bases and J dropped 4; count of bases not matched to a gene: 5. Germline-derived CDR1 and CDR2 are SGHTS and YDEGEE. CDR3 nucleotide sequence: TGTGCCAGCAGCCTTCGGACAGGGGGGAATCAGCCCCAGCATTTT. It is translated as CASSLRTGGNQPQHF.

This chain joins TRBV3-1 (or the pseudogene TRBV3-2) and TRBJ1-2; 9 positions match TRBD1. The length of the CDR3 is 16 residues. Germline loops: CDR1 LGHDT, CDR2 YNNKEL (reference sequence). J was trimmed by 4 bases and V by 0 bases; bases with no gene match: 6. CDR3 sequence: CASSQEGQGGGYGYTF. The CDR3 region has the DNA TGTGCCAGCAGCCAAGAGGGACAGGGAGGAGGCTATGGCTACACCTTC.

The chain recombines TRBV3-1 (or the pseudogene TRBV3-2) with TRBJ1-4; 7 bases fit TRBD1. The CDR3 runs to 13 residues. Germline loops: CDR1 LGHDT, CDR2 YNNKEL (reference sequence). With 7 bases clipped from V and 10 bases from J, the junction kept 9 bases outside the gene matches. The CDR3 loop reads CASTTGAKGKLFF. The CDR3 DNA follows: TGTGCCAGCACTACAGGGGCGAAGGGAAAACTGTTTTTT.

The CDR3 loop is CASSPDGAGSNQPQHF. As DNA, the CDR3 is TGCGCCAGCAGCCCCGACGGAGCAGGGAGCAATCAGCCCCAGCATTTT. The rearrangement joins TRBV4-1 to TRBJ1-5, with a possible D match to TRBD1 (5 bases). The CDR3 loop spans 16 amino acids. The V end lost 4 bases, the J end lost 1 base, and 14 bases lay between the germline ends. Germline CDR1 MGHRA, CDR2 YSYEKL.

The chain joins TRBV10-3 to TRBJ1-4, with unresolved D. CDR1 is ENHRY, CDR2 SYGVKD, per germline. The CDR3 is 12 residues long. The V end lost 9 bases, the J end lost 7 bases, and 12 bases lay between the germline ends. CDR3 sequence: CAISGSAEKLFF. The CDR3 nucleotides read TGTGCCATATCGGGGTCGGCTGAAAAACTGTTTTTT.

A remark on this clone: The identical CDR3 is also encoded by other nucleotide sequences in the sample. The chain recombines TRBV18 with TRBJ2-7, with D tentatively TRBD1 (5 bases). Trimming stripped 0 bases from V and 2 bases from J, with 8 bases between. This CDR3 is built from 14 residues. Germline CDR1 KGHSH, CDR2 LQKENI. The CDR3 region has the DNA TGTGCCAGCTCACCACCTGGACACCCCTACGAGCAGTACTTC. This encodes CASSPPGHPYEQYF.

The rearrangement joins TRBV4-2 to TRBJ1-6; 9 bases match TRBD1. CDR3 length: 15 amino acids. The germline V gene encodes CDR1 LGHNA and CDR2 YNFKEQ. V was clipped by 2 bases and J by 9 bases; unmatched bases: 5. The CDR3, as DNA: TGTGCCAGCAGCCAACTGGACAGGGGAACTTCACCCCTCCACTTT. Translating gives CASSQLDRGTSPLHF.

This chain links TRBV7-2 with TRBJ1-5, with D possibly being TRBD1 (5 bases). V lost 5 bases and J lost 7, with 18 bases in between. The CDR3 length is 15 residues. Germline CDR1 SGHTA, CDR2 FQGNSA. CDR3 coding DNA: TGTGCCAGCAGCCCCGGGGGGACTTCGTTACAGCCCCAGCATTTT. Residues: CASSPGGTSLQPQHF.

J is TRBJ1-2 and V is TRBV28; D might be TRBD1 (5 bases). Germline V gives CDR1 MDHEN, CDR2 SYDVKM. Trimming took off 1 base at V and 1 base at J, with 19 bases between the two ends. CDR3 size: 18 residues. The CDR3 spells CASSLSGTALASNYGYTF. CDR3 DNA sequence: TGTGCCAGCAGTTTATCCGGGACGGCCCTAGCGAGTAACTATGGCTACACCTTC.

The chain is built from TRBV6-1 and TRBJ2-1; D gene uncertain. The germline CDR1 and CDR2 sequences are MNHNS and SASEGT. V lost 2 bases to trimming and J lost 0 bases, with 8 bases between them. CDR3 size: 15 residues. The CDR3 is CASSESAHSYNEQFF. The CDR3 DNA reads TGTGCCAGCAGTGAAAGCGCACACTCCTACAATGAGCAGTTCTTC.

This chain joins TRBV30 and TRBJ2-5; possible D gene TRBD1, 5 bases. The ends were cut back, 5 bases at V and 1 base at J, with 17 bases in the middle. The germline V gene has CDR1 GTSNPN and CDR2 SVGIG (reference sequence). The CDR3 has 15 amino acids. In DNA form, the CDR3 reads TGTGCCTGGTCATCAATGACAGTTTTCCAAGAGACCCAGTACTTC. Protein: CAWSSMTVFQETQYF. Using reference TRBV30 and TRBJ2-5 for the parts outside the CDR3, the full variable domain is SQTIHQWPATLVQPVGSPLSLECTVEGTSNPNLYWYRQAAGRGLQLLFYSVGIGQISSEVPQNLSASRPQDRQFILSSKKLLLSDSGFYLCAWSSMTVFQETQYFGPGTRLLVL.

J is TRBJ1-1 and V is TRBV28; possible D gene TRBD1, 5 bases. Trimming pared 5 bases from V and 7 bases from J, leaving 8 bases between. The germline V gene encodes CDR1 MDHEN and CDR2 SYDVKM. The CDR3 is made up of 11 amino acids. CDR3 coding DNA: TGTGCCAGCAGTCCAGGGATTGAAGCTTTCTTT. Its translation: CASSPGIEAFF. Supplemented by reference TRBV28 and TRBJ1-1, the full variable domain reads DVKVTQSSRYLVKRTGEKVFLECVQDMDHENMFWYRQDPGLGLRLIYFSYDVKMKEKGDIPEGYSVSREKKERFSLILESASTNQTSMYLCASSPGIEAFFGQGTRLTVV.

The rearrangement links TRBV20-1 to TRBJ1-1; 7 bases align to TRBD1. V lost 6 bases, J lost 8 bases, and 3 bases stayed unmatched. The CDR3 has 10 amino acids. From germline, CDR1 is DFQATT and CDR2 SNEGSKA (reference sequence). CDR3 sequence (DNA): TGCAGTGCGGCCAGGGGGGAAGCTTTCTTT. Residues: CSAARGEAFF.

The gene calls are TRBV28 and TRBJ2-1; 9 bases map to TRBD2. The ends lost 3 bases at V and 4 bases at J; junction bases unmatched: 1. The CDR3 totals 14 residues. Germline assignment: CDR1 MDHEN and CDR2 SYDVKM. CDR3 sequence: CASSLAGGYNEQFF. CDR3 DNA: TGTGCCAGCAGTTTGGCGGGGGGGTACAATGAGCAGTTCTTC.

This chain connects TRBV3-1 (or the pseudogene TRBV3-2) to TRBJ1-2; D is unresolved. This CDR3 is built from 12 residues. The V end lost 2 bases, the J end lost 6 bases, and 7 bases lay between the germline ends. CDR1 is LGHDT and CDR2 is YNNKEL in the germline V gene (reference sequence). This CDR3 is CASSQRRNGYTF. DNA of the CDR3: TGTGCCAGCAGCCAAAGGCGGAATGGCTACACCTTC.

The chain has TRBV25-1 and TRBJ1-2; 9 nucleotides match TRBD1. Germline assignment: CDR1 MGHDK and CDR2 SYGVNS. This CDR3 contains 15 residues. The V gene end was trimmed by 5 bases and the J gene end by 8 bases; junction bases not matched to a gene: 12. In DNA form, the CDR3 reads TGTGCCAGCAGTCCCTTAACGGACAGGGGATACGGCTACACCTTC. Translated, it gives CASSPLTDRGYGYTF.

The rearrangement links TRBV6-6 to TRBJ1-2; perhaps TRBD1 as D (5 bases). This CDR3 has 14 amino acids. Germline V CDR1 and CDR2: MNHNY, SVGAGI (reference sequence). Trimming removed 4 bases from V and 8 bases from J, with 17 bases in between. The chain's CDR3 is CASSLNRVAGGYTF. In DNA form, the CDR3 reads TGTGCCAGCAGTTTAAATAGGGTTGCAGGGGGCTACACCTTC.

CDR3: CASGGQGLVSGNTIYF. The CDR3 nucleotides are TGCGCCAGCGGGGGACAGGGGCTCGTTAGTGGAAACACCATATATTTT. The chain is built from TRBV10-2 and TRBJ1-3, with 10 positions matching TRBD1. Germline CDR1 and CDR2: WSHSY and SAAADI. The CDR3 loop spans 16 amino acids. V gave up 8 bases and J gave up 3 bases; unmatched junction bases: 10.

The J gene is TRBJ2-5, the V gene TRBV2, with D possibly being TRBD2 (5 bases). From germline, CDR1 is SNHLY and CDR2 FYNNEI. This CDR3 is built from 17 residues. The ends were cut back, 5 bases at V and 5 bases at J, with 24 bases in the middle. The CDR3 nucleotides are TGTGCCAGCAGTTACACTAGGGTGGGAGTCGTTGGGGAGACCCAGTACTTC. Protein: CASSYTRVGVVGETQYF.

This clone came up once. This chain joins TRBV7-9 and TRBJ1-4; TRBD1 matches 7 bases. Germline V gene sequence: CDR1 SEHNR, CDR2 FQNEAQ (reference sequence). The CDR3 runs to 16 residues. The ends lost 6 bases at V and 2 bases at J; junction bases unmatched: 9. CDR3 coding DNA: TGTGCCAGCAGTTTTGACAGGGCTCCTACTAATGAAAAACTGTTTTTT. Residues: CASSFDRAPTNEKLFF.

The gene calls are TRBV4-1 and TRBJ1-1; TRBD1 aligns across 9 bases. The CDR3 contains 16 residues. The trim removed 0 bases at V and 1 base at J, leaving 3 bases unmatched. CDR1 MGHRA and CDR2 YSYEKL come from the germline V gene. CDR3 in amino acids: CASSQDTGQGNTEAFF. The CDR3 DNA follows: TGCGCCAGCAGCCAAGATACGGGACAGGGGAACACTGAAGCTTTCTTT.

This rearrangement joins TRBV7-9 to TRBJ2-2; 8 bases fit TRBD1. The CDR3 is made up of 14 amino acids. The J segment lost 6 bases and the V segment lost 5 bases, leaving 5 bases of the junction unmatched. Germline loops: CDR1 SEHNR, CDR2 FQNEAQ (reference sequence). CDR3 coding DNA: TGTGCCAGCAGCCAACCAGGGGGCCCCGGGGAGCTGTTTTTT. It specifies CASSQPGGPGELFF. Looking up the rest from reference TRBV7-9 and TRBJ2-2 gives the full variable domain: DTGVSQNPRHKITKRGQNVTFRCDPISEHNRLYWYRQTLGQGPEFLTYFQNEAQLEKSRLLSDRFSAERPKGSFSTLEIQRTEQGDSAMYLCASSQPGGPGELFFGEGSRLTVL.

CDR3 nucleotide sequence: TGTGCCATCAGTGCAAGGGTGGATCGAGGGTATGGCTACACCTTC. It specifies CAISARVDRGYGYTF. J is TRBJ1-2 and V is TRBV10-3; no definite D call. The germline gives CDR1 ENHRY, CDR2 SYGVKD. Trimming took 4 bases from V and 5 from J, leaving 17 bases between them. The length of the CDR3 is 15 residues.